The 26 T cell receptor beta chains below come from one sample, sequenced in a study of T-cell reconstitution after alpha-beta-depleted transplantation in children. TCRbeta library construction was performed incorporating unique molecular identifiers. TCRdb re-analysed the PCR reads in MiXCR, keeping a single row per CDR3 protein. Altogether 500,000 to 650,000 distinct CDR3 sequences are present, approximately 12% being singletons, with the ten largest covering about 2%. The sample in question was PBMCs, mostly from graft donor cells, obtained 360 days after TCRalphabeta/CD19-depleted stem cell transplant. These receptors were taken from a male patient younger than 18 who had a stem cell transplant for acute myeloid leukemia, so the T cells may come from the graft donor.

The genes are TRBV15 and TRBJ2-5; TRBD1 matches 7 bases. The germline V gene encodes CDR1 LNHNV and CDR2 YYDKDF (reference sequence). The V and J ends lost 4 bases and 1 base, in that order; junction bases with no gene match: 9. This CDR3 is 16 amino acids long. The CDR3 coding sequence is TGTGCCACCAGCAATCTAGACAGGGCGGGCCAAGAGACCCAGTACTTC. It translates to CATSNLDRAGQETQYF.

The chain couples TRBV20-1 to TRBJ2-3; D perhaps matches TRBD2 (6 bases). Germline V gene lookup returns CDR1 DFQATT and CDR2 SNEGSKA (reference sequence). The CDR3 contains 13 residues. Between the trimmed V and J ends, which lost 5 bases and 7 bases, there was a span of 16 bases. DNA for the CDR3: TGCAGTGCTGAGGAGGGGACCCCGTATACGCAGTATTTT. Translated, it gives CSAEEGTPYTQYF.

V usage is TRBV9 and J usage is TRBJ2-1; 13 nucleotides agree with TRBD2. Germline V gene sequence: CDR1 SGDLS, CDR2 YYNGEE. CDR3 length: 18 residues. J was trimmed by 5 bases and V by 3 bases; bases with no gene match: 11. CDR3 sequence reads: CASSAELGLAGAHNEQFF. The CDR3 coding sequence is TGTGCCAGCAGCGCCGAACTCGGACTAGCGGGAGCCCACAATGAGCAGTTCTTC.

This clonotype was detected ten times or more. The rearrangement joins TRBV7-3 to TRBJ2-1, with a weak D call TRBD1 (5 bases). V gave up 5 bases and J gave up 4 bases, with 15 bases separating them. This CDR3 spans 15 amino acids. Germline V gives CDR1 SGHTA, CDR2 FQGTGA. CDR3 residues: CASSPQGLRYNEQFF. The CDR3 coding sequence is TGTGCCAGCAGCCCCCAGGGCCTAAGGTACAATGAGCAGTTCTTC. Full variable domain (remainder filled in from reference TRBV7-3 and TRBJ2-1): GAGVSQTPSNKVTEKGKYVELRCDPISGHTALYWYRQSLGQGPEFLIYFQGTGAADDSGLPNDRFFAVRPEGSVSTLKIQRTERGDSAVYLCASSPQGLRYNEQFFGPGTRLTVL.

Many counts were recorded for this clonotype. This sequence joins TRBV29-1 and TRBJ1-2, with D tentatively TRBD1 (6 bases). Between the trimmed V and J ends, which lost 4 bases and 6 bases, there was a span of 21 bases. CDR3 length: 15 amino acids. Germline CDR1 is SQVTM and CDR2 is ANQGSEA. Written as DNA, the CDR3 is TGCAGCGTTGCGAGAGTATACAGGGAAATGGATGGCTACACCTTC. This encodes CSVARVYREMDGYTF.

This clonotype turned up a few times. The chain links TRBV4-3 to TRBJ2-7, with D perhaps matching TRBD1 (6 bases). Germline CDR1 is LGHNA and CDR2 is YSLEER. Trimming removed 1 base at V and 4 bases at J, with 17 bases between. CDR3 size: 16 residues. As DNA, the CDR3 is TGCGCCAGCAGCCAAGGTGGCAGGGGCTCGTTATACGAGCAGTACTTC. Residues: CASSQGGRGSLYEQYF.

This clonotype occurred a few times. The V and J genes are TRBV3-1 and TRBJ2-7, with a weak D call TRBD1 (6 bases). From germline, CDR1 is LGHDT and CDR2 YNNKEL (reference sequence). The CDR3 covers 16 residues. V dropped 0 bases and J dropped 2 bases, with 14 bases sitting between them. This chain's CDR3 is CASSQDPGTSPYEQYF. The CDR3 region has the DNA TGTGCCAGCAGCCAAGATCCCGGGACAAGTCCCTACGAGCAGTACTTC.

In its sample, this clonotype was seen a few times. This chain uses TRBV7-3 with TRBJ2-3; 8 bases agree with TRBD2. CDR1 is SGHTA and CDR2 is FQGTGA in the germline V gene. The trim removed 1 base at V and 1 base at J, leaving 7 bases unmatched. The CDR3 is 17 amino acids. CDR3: CASSLNPGGPRTDTQYF. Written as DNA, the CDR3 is TGTGCCAGCAGCTTAAACCCGGGGGGGCCACGCACAGATACGCAGTATTTT.

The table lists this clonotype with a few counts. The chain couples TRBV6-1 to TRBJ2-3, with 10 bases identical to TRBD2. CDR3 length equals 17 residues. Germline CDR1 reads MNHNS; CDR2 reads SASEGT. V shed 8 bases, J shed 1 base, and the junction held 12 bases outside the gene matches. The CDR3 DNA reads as TGTGCCAGCCGGACCCTCCTAGCGGGAGTTGGCACAGATACGCAGTATTTT. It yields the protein CASRTLLAGVGTDTQYF.

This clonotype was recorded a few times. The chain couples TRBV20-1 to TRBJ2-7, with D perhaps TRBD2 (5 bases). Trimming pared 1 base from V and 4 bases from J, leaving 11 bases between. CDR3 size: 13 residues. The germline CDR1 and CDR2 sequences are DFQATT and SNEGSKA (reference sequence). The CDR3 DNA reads TGCAGTGCTAGAGGAGGGCAGGTATACGAGCAGTACTTC. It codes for CSARGGQVYEQYF.

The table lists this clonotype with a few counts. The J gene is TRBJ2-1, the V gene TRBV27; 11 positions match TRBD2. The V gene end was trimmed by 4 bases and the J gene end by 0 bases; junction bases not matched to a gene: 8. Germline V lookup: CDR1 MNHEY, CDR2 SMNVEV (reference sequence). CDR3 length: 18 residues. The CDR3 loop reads CASSSRLAGHHSYNEQFF. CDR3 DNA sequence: TGTGCCAGCAGTTCCCGACTAGCGGGACACCACTCCTACAATGAGCAGTTCTTC.

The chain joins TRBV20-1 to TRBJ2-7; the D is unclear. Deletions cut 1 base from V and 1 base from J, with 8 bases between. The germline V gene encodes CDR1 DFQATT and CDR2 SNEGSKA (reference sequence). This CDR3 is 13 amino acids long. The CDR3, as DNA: TGCAGTGCTAGAGTTCCGATGTCCTACGAGCAGTACTTC. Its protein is CSARVPMSYEQYF.

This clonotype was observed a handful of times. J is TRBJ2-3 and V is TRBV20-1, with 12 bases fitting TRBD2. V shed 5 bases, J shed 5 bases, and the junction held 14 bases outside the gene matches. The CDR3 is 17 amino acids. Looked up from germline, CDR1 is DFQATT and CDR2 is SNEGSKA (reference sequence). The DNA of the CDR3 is TGCAGTGCTTTGAGCCCTCCCAGACTAGCGGGAGAAGATACGCAGTATTTT. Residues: CSALSPPRLAGEDTQYF.

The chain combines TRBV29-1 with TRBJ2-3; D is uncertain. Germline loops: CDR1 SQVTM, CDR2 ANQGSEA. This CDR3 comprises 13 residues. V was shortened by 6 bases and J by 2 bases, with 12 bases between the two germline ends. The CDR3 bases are TGCAGCGTGATACTCTACTACACAGATACGCAGTATTTT. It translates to CSVILYYTDTQYF.

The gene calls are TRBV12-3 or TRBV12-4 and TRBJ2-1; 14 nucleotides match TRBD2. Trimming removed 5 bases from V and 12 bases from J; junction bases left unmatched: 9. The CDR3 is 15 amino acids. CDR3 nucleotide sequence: TGTGCCAGCAGTGCCACGGGACTAGCGGGAGTGGGGCAGTTCTTC. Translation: CASSATGLAGVGQFF.

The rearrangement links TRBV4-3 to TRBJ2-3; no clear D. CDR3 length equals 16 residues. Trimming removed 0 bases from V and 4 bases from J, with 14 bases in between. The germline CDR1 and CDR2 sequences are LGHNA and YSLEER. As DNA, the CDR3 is TGCGCCAGCAGCCAAGACGCCACCCTTTGGCCAGATACGCAGTATTTT. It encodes CASSQDATLWPDTQYF.

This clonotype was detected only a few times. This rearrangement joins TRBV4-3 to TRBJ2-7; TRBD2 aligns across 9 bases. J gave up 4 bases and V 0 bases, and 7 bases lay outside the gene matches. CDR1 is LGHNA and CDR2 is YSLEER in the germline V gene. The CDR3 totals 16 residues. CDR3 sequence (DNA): TGCGCCAGCAGCCAAGAACCCCTAGCGGGGAGTTACGAGCAGTACTTC. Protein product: CASSQEPLAGSYEQYF.

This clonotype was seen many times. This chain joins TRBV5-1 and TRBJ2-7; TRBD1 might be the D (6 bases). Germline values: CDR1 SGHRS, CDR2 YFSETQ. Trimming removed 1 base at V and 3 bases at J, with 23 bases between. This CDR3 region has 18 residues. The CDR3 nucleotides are TGCGCCAGCAGCTTGCCCGACCACACCAGACAGGTCGGCTACGAGCAGTACTTC. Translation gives CASSLPDHTRQVGYEQYF. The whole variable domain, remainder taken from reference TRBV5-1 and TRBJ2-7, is KAGVTQTPRYLIKTRGQQVTLSCSPISGHRSVSWYQQTPGQGLQFLFEYFSETQRNKGNFPGRFSGRQFSNSRSEMNVSTLELGDSALYLCASSLPDHTRQVGYEQYFGPGTRLTVT.

The DNA of the CDR3 is TGTGCCAGCAGCTTTGGGCGGATCAACACAGATACGCAGTATTTT. Encoded protein: CASSFGRINTDTQYF. The chain is built from TRBV7-3 and TRBJ2-3; no clear D gene. Germline CDR1 SGHTA, CDR2 FQGTGA. V lost 3 bases, J lost 2 bases, and 12 bases lay in between. The CDR3 is 15 residues long.

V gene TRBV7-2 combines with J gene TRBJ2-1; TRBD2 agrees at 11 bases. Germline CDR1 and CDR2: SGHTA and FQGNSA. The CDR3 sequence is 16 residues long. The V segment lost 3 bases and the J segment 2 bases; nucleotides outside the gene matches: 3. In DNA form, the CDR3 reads TGTGCCAGCAGCTTGGCGACTAGCGGGACCTACAATGAGCAGTTCTTC. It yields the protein CASSLATSGTYNEQFF.

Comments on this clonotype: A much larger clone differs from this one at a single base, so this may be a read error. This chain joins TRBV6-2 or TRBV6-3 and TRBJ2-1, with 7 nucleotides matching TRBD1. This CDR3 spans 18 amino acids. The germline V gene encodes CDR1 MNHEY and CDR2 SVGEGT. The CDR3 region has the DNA TGTGCCAGCAGTTACGACGCCTTAAGGGGGCTCTCCTACAATGAGCGGTTCTTC. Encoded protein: CASSYDALRGLSYNERFF.

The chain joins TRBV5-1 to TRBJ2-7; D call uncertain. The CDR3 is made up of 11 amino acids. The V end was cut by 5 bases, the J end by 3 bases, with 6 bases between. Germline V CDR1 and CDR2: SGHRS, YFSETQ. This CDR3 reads CASRVDYEQYF. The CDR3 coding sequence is TGCGCCAGCAGGGTCGACTACGAGCAGTACTTC.

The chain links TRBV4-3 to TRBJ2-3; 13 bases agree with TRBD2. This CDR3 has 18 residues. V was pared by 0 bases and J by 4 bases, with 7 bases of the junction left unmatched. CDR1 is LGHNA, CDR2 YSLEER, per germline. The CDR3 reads CASSQDVRLAGGPDTQYF. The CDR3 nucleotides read TGCGCCAGCAGCCAAGATGTCCGACTAGCGGGAGGTCCAGATACGCAGTATTTT.

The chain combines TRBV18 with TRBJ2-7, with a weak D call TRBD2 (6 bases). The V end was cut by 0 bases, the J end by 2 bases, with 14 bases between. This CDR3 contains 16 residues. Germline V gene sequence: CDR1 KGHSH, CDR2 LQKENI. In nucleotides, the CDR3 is TGTGCCAGCTCACCACCTTGGGCTAGCGATCCCTACGAGCAGTACTTC. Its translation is CASSPPWASDPYEQYF.

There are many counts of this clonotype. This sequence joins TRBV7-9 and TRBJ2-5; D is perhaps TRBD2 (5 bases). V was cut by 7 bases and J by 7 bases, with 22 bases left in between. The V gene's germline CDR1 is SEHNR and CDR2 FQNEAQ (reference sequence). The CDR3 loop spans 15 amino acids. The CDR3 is CASNTEERLSRTQYF. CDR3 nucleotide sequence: TGTGCCAGCAACACGGAGGAGCGCCTCTCGAGGACCCAGTACTTC.

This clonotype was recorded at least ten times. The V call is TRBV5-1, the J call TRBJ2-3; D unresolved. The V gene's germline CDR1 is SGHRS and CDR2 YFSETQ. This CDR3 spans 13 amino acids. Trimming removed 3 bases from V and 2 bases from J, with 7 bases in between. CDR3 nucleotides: TGCGCCAGCAGCTCCCCCATCACAGATACGCAGTATTTT. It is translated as CASSSPITDTQYF.